The 28 T cell receptor beta chains presented below share a single source sample, sequenced in a study of a mutant IDH1 vaccine in newly diagnosed glioma. As for time point: week 47, end of study. Vaccination comprised doses that each held 300 ug of mutant IDH1 20-mer peptide, plus topical imiquimod. Their antigen targets remain unknown. Using immunoSEQ multiplex PCR, the repertoire was profiled, and TCRdb retains in-frame clones only, with some absent. The table shows around 100,000 clones, with roughly 91% occurring only once. This sample comprised PBMCs, obtained from a glioma patient whose treatment included an IDH1 peptide vaccine. These receptor sequences come from a woman between 45 and 60 years old with glioma.

The chain employs TRBV18 and TRBJ2-2; a possible D gene is TRBD1 (6 bases). CDR1 and CDR2 (germline): KGHSH, LQKENI. The CDR3 totals 14 residues. V was clipped by 6 bases and J by 5 bases, with 13 bases between them. The CDR3 loop is CASSPGVKTGELFF. The CDR3 DNA sequence: TGTGCCAGCTCCCCAGGGGTCAAGACCGGGGAGCTGTTTTTT.

The chain joins TRBV2 to TRBJ2-7; tentative D call: TRBD1 (6 bases). The CDR3 is 13 amino acids. Trimming took off 7 bases at V and 2 bases at J, with 12 bases between the two ends. Germline CDR1 reads SNHLY; CDR2 reads FYNNEI. CDR3 coding DNA: TGTGCCAGCAACAGGGAACTCACCTACGAGCAGTACTTC. This sequence encodes CASNRELTYEQYF.

The chain has TRBV30 and TRBJ2-1; 10 nucleotides line up with TRBD2. V gave up 3 bases and J gave up 3 bases; unmatched junction bases: 14. CDR3 length equals 18 residues. Germline V gene lookup returns CDR1 GTSNPN and CDR2 SVGIG (reference sequence). Here the CDR3 reads CAWRGGSGRALFYNEQFF. The CDR3 coding sequence is TGTGCCTGGAGGGGAGGGAGCGGGAGGGCCCTCTTCTACAATGAGCAGTTCTTC.

The gene calls are TRBV7-9 and TRBJ2-7; D possibly matches TRBD1 or TRBD2 (6 bases each). Germline-derived CDR1 and CDR2 are SEHNR and FQNEAQ (reference sequence). Trimming removed 5 bases from V and 3 bases from J, with 17 bases in between. The CDR3 contains 15 residues. The CDR3 DNA reads as TGTGCCAGCAGCCCGGGACACGGGGGTGACTACGAGCAGTACTTC. It encodes CASSPGHGGDYEQYF.

The chain is built from TRBV5-8 and TRBJ2-4; D uncertain. The germline V and J ends were trimmed by 7 bases and 2 bases, with 19 bases remaining between them. The CDR3 spans 16 residues. Per germline, CDR1 SGHTS and CDR2 YDEGEE. As DNA, the CDR3 is TGTGCCAGCTTGGCGAACGTCGGTGGGACCAAAAACATTCAGTACTTC. Translated, it gives CASLANVGGTKNIQYF.

The chain is built from TRBV11-2 and TRBJ1-4; maybe TRBD1 (5 bases). The V gene's germline CDR1 is SGHAT and CDR2 FQNNGV. The CDR3 is made up of 14 amino acids. V lost 5 bases and J 5 bases, leaving 12 bases between the germline ends. CDR3 nucleotide sequence: TGTGCCAGCAGCGCCGGGACGGACAATGAAAAACTGTTTTTT. It is translated as CASSAGTDNEKLFF.

The chain has TRBV10-3 and TRBJ1-4; the D is unclear. The CDR3 spans 12 residues. V was shortened by 0 bases and J by 12 bases, with 8 bases between the two germline ends. Germline CDR1 is ENHRY and CDR2 is SYGVKD. CDR3 amino acids: CAISESAQELFF. In DNA form, the CDR3 reads TGTGCCATCAGTGAGTCCGCCCAAGAACTGTTTTTT.

This clone was found a few times. This chain links TRBV12-5 with TRBJ1-6; D uncertain. The ends were cut back, 3 bases at V and 14 bases at J, with 14 bases in the middle. The CDR3 has 13 amino acids. Per germline, CDR1 LGHNT and CDR2 FRNRAP. DNA for the CDR3: TGTGCTAGTGGTTTAGACGGGCTCGAAGCCCTCCACTTT. Amino acids: CASGLDGLEALHF. Filled out from reference TRBV12-5 and TRBJ1-6, the complete variable domain reads DARVTQTPRHKVTEMGQEVTMRCQPILGHNTVFWYRQTMMQGLELLAYFRNRAPLDDSGMPKDRFSAEMPDATLATLKIQPSEPRDSAVYFCASGLDGLEALHFGNGTRLTVT.

This clone appeared once. V is TRBV5-6 and J is TRBJ2-7; 11 bases align to TRBD1. V shed 5 bases and J 4 bases; nucleotides not matched to a gene: 5. This CDR3 region has 14 residues. CDR1 is SGHDT and CDR2 is YYEEEE in the germline V gene. In DNA form, the CDR3 reads TGTGCCAGCAGTTCGGACAGGGGGCGTTACGAGCAGTACTTC. Translated, it gives CASSSDRGRYEQYF.

The rearrangement joins TRBV6-5 to TRBJ1-5; the D gene is possibly TRBD1 (6 bases). The CDR3 covers 13 residues. V was trimmed by 7 bases and J by 6 bases, leaving 13 bases between them. CDR1 and CDR2 from the germline V gene are MNHEY and SVGAGI. CDR3 DNA: TGTGCCAGCACTAAACAGGGTTTTCAGCCCCAGCATTTT. Translated, it gives CASTKQGFQPQHF.

The chain recombines TRBV4-1 with TRBJ1-3, with TRBD1 as a possible D gene (5 bases). V lost 6 bases, J lost 2 bases, and 17 bases lay in between. The length of the CDR3 is 16 residues. Germline CDR1 MGHRA, CDR2 YSYEKL. CDR3 sequence (DNA): TGCGCCAGCAGTCCCAAGATAGTGGGGCCTGGAAACACCATATATTTT. Its protein is CASSPKIVGPGNTIYF.

The chain has TRBV5-1 and TRBJ2-5; D possibly corresponds to TRBD1 (6 bases). The CDR3 is made up of 12 amino acids. Looked up from germline, CDR1 is SGHRS and CDR2 is YFSETQ. V lost 5 bases and J 3 bases, leaving 8 bases between the germline ends. The CDR3, as DNA: TGCGCCAGCAGTCGGACAGAAGAGACCCAGTACTTC. This translates into CASSRTEETQYF.

The chain carries TRBV10-3 and TRBJ2-3, with D perhaps assigned TRBD1 or TRBD2 (5 bases each). Trimming removed 4 bases from V and 4 bases from J, with 12 bases in between. CDR1 and CDR2 (germline): ENHRY, SYGVKD. The CDR3 runs to 14 residues. This CDR3 reads CAISGGDDADTQYF. The CDR3 region has the DNA TGTGCCATCAGTGGTGGGGACGACGCAGATACGCAGTATTTT.

The V call is TRBV30, the J call TRBJ2-7, with TRBD1 matching over 8 bases. The V and J ends lost 0 bases and 5 bases, in that order; junction bases with no gene match: 9. Germline V CDR1 and CDR2: GTSNPN, SVGIG (reference sequence). CDR3 size: 15 residues. CDR3 coding DNA: TGTGCCTGGAGTGTCGGGACAGGAGGAGCCCACGAGCAGTACTTC. Encoded protein: CAWSVGTGGAHEQYF.

The V gene is TRBV10-3, the J gene TRBJ2-7, with TRBD1 identical over 10 bases. V shed 7 bases and J 1 base; nucleotides not matched to a gene: 1. The length of the CDR3 is 13 residues. CDR1 is ENHRY, CDR2 SYGVKD, per germline. CDR3 DNA sequence: TGTGCCATCAAGGGACAGGGGTCCTACGAGCAGTACTTC. As protein: CAIKGQGSYEQYF.

This clone has just one count. V gene TRBV27 combines with J gene TRBJ2-3; either TRBD1 or TRBD2 may supply D (6 bases each). Per the germline V gene, CDR1 is MNHEY and CDR2 is SMNVEV (reference sequence). Trimming cost V 5 bases and J 2 bases, with 17 bases left between them. The CDR3 loop spans 16 amino acids. CDR3 nucleotides: TGTGCCAGCAGTCCTAACGGGGGCTACCTCACAGATACGCAGTATTTT. As protein: CASSPNGGYLTDTQYF.

The CDR3, as DNA: TGTGCCAGCACACCAGGGGGGGCTAGCGGGTCGGGAGAGCAGTTCTTC. Its translation: CASTPGGASGSGEQFF. The rearrangement uses TRBV28 and TRBJ2-1; D perhaps matches TRBD2 (8 bases). The CDR3 contains 16 residues. V was shortened by 7 bases and J by 10 bases, with 26 bases between the two germline ends. The germline V gene encodes CDR1 MDHEN and CDR2 SYDVKM. Full variable domain (outside the CDR3, taken from reference TRBV28 and TRBJ2-1): DVKVTQSSRYLVKRTGEKVFLECVQDMDHENMFWYRQDPGLGLRLIYFSYDVKMKEKGDIPEGYSVSREKKERFSLILESASTNQTSMYLCASTPGGASGSGEQFFGPGTRLTVL.

The chain carries TRBV27 and TRBJ1-1; 7 nucleotides line up with TRBD1. The V and J ends lost 2 bases and 5 bases, in that order; junction bases with no gene match: 5. Germline V gene lookup returns CDR1 MNHEY and CDR2 SMNVEV (reference sequence). This CDR3 contains 14 residues. CDR3 nucleotides: TGTGCCAGCAGTTTAAACAGGGGAGGAACTGAAGCTTTCTTT. It codes for CASSLNRGGTEAFF.

V usage is TRBV2 and J usage is TRBJ2-2; D remains ambiguous. The V end lost 3 bases, the J end lost 5 bases, and 10 bases lay between the germline ends. This CDR3 has 14 amino acids. Germline V lookup: CDR1 SNHLY, CDR2 FYNNEI. The CDR3 region is CASSEIIQTGELFF. The CDR3 DNA follows: TGTGCCAGCAGTGAGATAATCCAAACCGGGGAGCTGTTTTTT.

The chain recombines TRBV27 with TRBJ1-2; D is perhaps TRBD1 (6 bases). This CDR3 region has 14 residues. Germline CDR1 and CDR2: MNHEY and SMNVEV (reference sequence). V shed 3 bases and J shed 6 bases, with 14 bases lying between them. The CDR3 protein is CASSFRGVSNGYTF. Written as DNA, the CDR3 is TGTGCCAGCAGTTTTAGGGGGGTCTCTAATGGCTACACCTTC.

This clone was seen just once. The rearrangement uses TRBV10-3 and TRBJ1-2, with D possibly being TRBD1 (6 bases). Germline assignment: CDR1 ENHRY and CDR2 SYGVKD. The CDR3 is 13 residues long. Deletions cut 6 bases from V and 7 bases from J, with 15 bases between. The CDR3 sequence: CAIRVAGAGGYTF. In DNA form, the CDR3 reads TGTGCCATCAGGGTAGCGGGGGCTGGTGGCTACACCTTC.

This sequence joins TRBV7-3 and TRBJ2-7; TRBD1 matches at 8 bases. Germline-derived CDR1 and CDR2 are SGHTA and FQGTGA. With V trimmed by 5 bases and J by 1 base, 1 base remained unmatched. This CDR3 comprises 13 residues. Here the CDR3 reads CASSRTGSYEQYF. The DNA of the CDR3 is TGTGCCAGCAGCCGGACAGGGTCCTACGAGCAGTACTTC.

This rearrangement joins TRBV28 to TRBJ2-3; TRBD2 matches 10 bases. This CDR3 is 17 amino acids long. V was pared by 5 bases and J by 0 bases, with 8 bases of the junction left unmatched. Per the germline V gene, CDR1 is MDHEN and CDR2 is SYDVKM. The DNA for the CDR3 is TGTGCCAGCAGTCTCCCTGGACTAGCGGCAAGCACAGATACGCAGTATTTT. It is translated as CASSLPGLAASTDTQYF.

The chain employs TRBV7-9 and TRBJ2-5; D gene uncertain. Germline-derived CDR1 and CDR2 are SEHNR and FQNEAQ (reference sequence). The CDR3 is 14 residues long. V was pared by 6 bases and J by 5 bases, with 16 bases between. CDR3 loop: CASSSGAKWETQYF. CDR3 DNA sequence: TGTGCCAGCAGTTCAGGAGCGAAATGGGAGACCCAGTACTTC. Supplemented by reference TRBV7-9 and TRBJ2-5, the full variable domain reads DTGVSQNPRHKITKRGQNVTFRCDPISEHNRLYWYRQTLGQGPEFLTYFQNEAQLEKSRLLSDRFSAERPKGSFSTLEIQRTEQGDSAMYLCASSSGAKWETQYFGPGTRLLVL.

V and J are TRBV7-9 and TRBJ1-4; D remains unclear. V was pared by 4 bases and J by 7 bases, with 16 bases between. This CDR3 spans 15 amino acids. Per germline, CDR1 SEHNR and CDR2 FQNEAQ (reference sequence). CDR3 sequence: CASSWRTLGSEKLFF. The CDR3 nucleotides read TGTGCCAGCAGCTGGAGGACGTTGGGGAGTGAAAAACTGTTTTTT.

The chain is built from TRBV7-3 and TRBJ2-1, with 8 bases identical to TRBD1. The CDR3 runs 15 residues. Germline CDR1 reads SGHTA; CDR2 reads FQGTGA. V was clipped by 4 bases and J by 7 bases; unmatched bases: 9. Here the CDR3 DNA reads TGTGCCAGCAGCTCCCCCCGGCAGGGGGCTAATGAGCAGTTCTTC. Its protein product is CASSSPRQGANEQFF.

This sequence joins TRBV5-4 and TRBJ2-3; 9 bases match TRBD1. V lost 0 bases and J lost 2; bases outside the gene matches: 4. Germline CDR1 is SGHNT and CDR2 is YYREEE (reference sequence). The CDR3 runs 16 residues. The CDR3 reads CASSLVGQGFTDTQYF. CDR3 in DNA: TGTGCCAGCAGCTTGGTAGGACAGGGGTTCACAGATACGCAGTATTTT.

The rearrangement links TRBV10-3 to TRBJ1-2; D gene unclear. V lost 2 bases and J lost 5, with 6 bases in between. Germline lookup yields CDR1 ENHRY and CDR2 SYGVKD. The CDR3 runs 12 residues. CDR3 nucleotides: TGTGCCATCAGTGAGACCGCGTATGGCTACACCTTC. This translates into CAISETAYGYTF.